This TCR beta chain is from a study of shared clonotypes between healthy human individuals. Study-level findings and limits: Clonotype sharing across a few donors was observed for around 5% of naive CD4 clonotypes.

CD45RO-negative CD8 cells positively selected for CCR7 made up the naive population, which excluded terminally differentiated effector memory CD45RA+ cells. The V gene lost 5 bases and the J gene lost 1 base, with 9 bases spanning the gap. The CDR3 extends over 13 amino acids. The germline CDR1 and CDR2 sequences are SEHNR and FQNEAQ (reference sequence). Using immunoSEQ multiplex PCR, the repertoire was profiled, and TCRdb retains in-frame clones only, with some absent. The table includes hundreds of thousands of clones, about 91% detected once. This clone was counted a single time. The target antigen is unknown.

The genes are TRBV7-9 and TRBJ2-7, with D unresolved. The source is a young man in good health. Source material: naive CD8+ T cells sorted from blood. The DNA of the CDR3 is TGTGCCAGCAGCCCCGAGGCGTCCTACGAGCAGTACTTC. Residues: CASSPEASYEQYF.